The T cell receptor (beta chain) described here comes from a study of cytomegalovirus exposure and HLA in healthy donors. The CDR3 extends over 14 amino acids. V lost 7 bases to trimming and J lost 0 bases, with 12 bases between them. Germline V gene lookup returns CDR1 LNHDA and CDR2 SQIVND (reference sequence). The primer mix had 60 Vbeta and 13 Jbeta primers. Here immunoSEQ multiplex PCR was the method, and the copy in TCRdb shows in-frame clones only, minus some. The sample has approximately 170,000 clones, 65% to 90% seen once. The J gene is TRBJ1-1, the V gene TRBV19; D remains ambiguous. This receptor was taken from a human donor in good health. The specimen sequenced was PBMCs. CDR3 nucleotides: TGTGCCAGTACCCGCCAGGTCATGAACACTGAAGCTTTCTTT. As protein: CASTRQVMNTEAFF.